One and the same sample provided the 18 T cell receptor beta chains below, sequenced in a study of blood T cell repertoires in acute mononucleosis. Profiled with immunoSEQ multiplex PCR; TCRdb holds only in-frame clones, not every one. The sample records 2,000 or so clones, 25% to 35% being singletons. The time point denotes: acute infectious mononucleosis, at clinical presentation within 2 weeks of symptom onset (visit 1). Here the sequenced sample was EBV YVL epitope tetramer+ CD8+ T cells sorted from PBMCs, taken during acute infectious mononucleosis. Subset in this sample: CD8 T cells binding a tetramer with EBV BRLF1 109-117 peptide (YVL-BR). The receptors derive from a man younger than 35 with infectious mononucleosis caused by EBV.

Comment on this clone: Different DNA sequences within this sample yield the same CDR3. The chain couples TRBV29-1 to TRBJ2-1, with 11 bases fitting TRBD2. CDR1 is SQVTM, CDR2 ANQGSEA, per germline. The V gene end was trimmed by 4 bases and the J gene end by 1 base; junction bases not matched to a gene: 9. This CDR3 has 17 amino acids. The CDR3 DNA reads as TGCAGCGTTGGCGGGACTAGCGGAAGGGATTCCTACAATGAGCAGTTCTTC. Encoded protein: CSVGGTSGRDSYNEQFF.

By share, this clone ranks as medium-sized (0.01 to 0.1%). The V and J genes are TRBV11-2 and TRBJ2-5; tentatively, D is TRBD1 (6 bases). V was clipped by 0 bases and J by 5 bases, with 16 bases between them. The CDR3 contains 16 residues. Per the germline V gene, CDR1 is SGHAT and CDR2 is FQNNGV. The CDR3 here is CASSLDLTGMGETQYF. The CDR3 nucleotides read TGTGCCAGCAGCTTAGATTTAACAGGGATGGGGGAGACCCAGTACTTC.

In the case of this clone: This same CDR3 is encoded by further DNA sequences in the sample. The J gene is TRBJ2-3, the V gene TRBV6-5; D unresolved. The CDR3 extends over 15 amino acids. Trimming removed 5 bases from V and 9 bases from J, with 21 bases in between. Germline V gene data show CDR1 as MNHEY and CDR2 as SVGAGI. The CDR3 loop reads CASSALLGSSSTQYF. The CDR3 bases are TGTGCCAGCAGTGCCCTACTTGGGTCATCTTCGACGCAGTATTTT.

To note about this clone: Germline is not matched at one junction end, which may reflect a read error. V gene TRBV10-3 combines with J gene TRBJ2-5; tentative D call: TRBD1 (5 bases). The CDR3 runs to 17 residues. The germline V gene has CDR1 ENHRY and CDR2 SYGVKD. As DNA, the CDR3 is TGTGCCAGCAGTTTATCGGTAACGACAGTAAAACAAGAGACCCAGTACTTC. Protein product: CASSLSVTTVKQETQYF.

The chain links TRBV6-5 to TRBJ2-1, with 8 positions matching TRBD2. V trimming: 6 bases; J trimming: 15 bases; junction bases outside the gene matches: 10. CDR1 and CDR2 from the germline V gene are MNHEY and SVGAGI. CDR3 length: 12 residues. CDR3 in DNA: TGTGCCAGCAGGGTCGTCGGGACTAGTAGGTTCTTC. This translates into CASRVVGTSRFF.

This clone appeared a few times. This likely traces to a read error, being one base from a far larger clone. The chain employs TRBV5-1 and TRBJ2-7; a possible D gene is TRBD1 (6 bases). Trimming pared 2 bases from V and 2 bases from J, leaving 20 bases between. This CDR3 is 17 amino acids long. CDR1 and CDR2 (germline): SGHRS, YFSETQ. This CDR3 reads CASSFPLLDRTTYEQYF. The CDR3 DNA reads as TGCGCCAGCAGCTTTCCCCTTCTTGACAGGACGACCTACGAGCAGTACTTC.

A remark on this clone: Given a far larger clone just one base away, this is likely a sequencing read error. The rearrangement links TRBV28 to TRBJ2-7; D might be TRBD1 (5 bases). CDR3 length: 17 residues. CDR1 MDHEN and CDR2 SYDVKM come from the germline V gene. CDR3 loop: CAGSFTRSMTVSYEQYF. The CDR3 nucleotides are TGTGCCGGCAGTTTCACCCGAAGTATGACAGTCTCCTACGAGCAGTACTTC.

For this clone: This probably arose from a read error, given a far larger clone one base away. The CDR3 ends on some other residue instead of the conserved phenylalanine or tryptophan, so this is likely a read error. The chain links TRBV10-3 to TRBJ2-7; tentatively, D is TRBD1 or TRBD2 (5 bases each). V lost 6 bases, J lost 0 bases, and 12 bases lay in between. CDR1 is ENHRY and CDR2 is SYGVKD in the germline V gene. This CDR3 is 14 amino acids long. The chain's CDR3 is CAIRGDDTSYEQYI. The CDR3 DNA reads as TGTGCCATCAGGGGGGACGACACCTCCTACGAGCAGTACATC.

This clone was observed a few times. The rearrangement joins TRBV5-4 to TRBJ2-5; TRBD1 matches at 9 bases. Germline V gene lookup returns CDR1 SGHNT and CDR2 YYREEE (reference sequence). V shed 4 bases, J shed 5 bases, and the junction held 12 bases outside the gene matches. The CDR3 has 16 residues. CDR3 coding DNA: TGTGCCAGCAGCGACCCCCGGGACAGGGTGGGGGAGACCCAGTACTTC. Protein: CASSDPRDRVGETQYF.

This clone was detected only once. This likely stems from a read error, as it lies one base from a far larger clone. V is TRBV27 and J is TRBJ2-1; D is undetermined. The CDR3 totals 13 residues. The V gene's germline CDR1 is MNHEY and CDR2 SMNVEV (reference sequence). V was clipped by 8 bases and J by 3 bases, with 11 bases between them. The CDR3 sequence is CASAVTLYNEQFF. The DNA of the CDR3 is TGTGCCAGCGCCGTGACACTCTACAATGAGCAGTTCTTC.

The chain uses TRBV7-3 and TRBJ2-5; no definite D call. The CDR3 sequence is 12 residues long. V was shortened by 6 bases and J by 5 bases, with 10 bases between the two germline ends. Germline CDR1 is SGHTA and CDR2 is FQGTGA. The CDR3 reads CASSLTLETQYF. The CDR3 nucleotides read TGTGCCAGCAGTTTGACTCTGGAGACCCAGTACTTC.

Note on this clone: At the DNA level, this CDR3 is encoded by other sequences in the same sample as well. The chain recombines TRBV29-1 with TRBJ2-1; TRBD2 matches 13 bases. CDR3 length: 17 amino acids. Trimming removed 4 bases from V and 0 bases from J; junction bases left unmatched: 6. Per the germline V gene, CDR1 is SQVTM and CDR2 is ANQGSEA. CDR3 bases: TGCAGCGTTGGGGGGACTAGCGGGGCATACTCCTACAATGAGCAGTTCTTC. Translation gives CSVGGTSGAYSYNEQFF.

CDR3 sequence reads: CASSSTGANVLTF. CDR3 sequence (DNA): TGTGCCAGCAGCTCCACCGGGGCCAACGTCCTGACTTTC. The V call is TRBV11-2, the J call TRBJ2-6; D unresolved. V was pared by 4 bases and J by 4 bases, with 5 bases between. From germline, CDR1 is SGHAT and CDR2 FQNNGV. The CDR3 runs 13 residues.

The V call is TRBV6-7, the J call TRBJ2-7, with 11 nucleotides matching TRBD2. TRBV6-7 is an ORF, with its function uncertain. V trimming: 0 bases; J trimming: 4 bases; junction bases outside the gene matches: 11. The CDR3 runs 18 residues. The DNA of the CDR3 is TGTGCCAGCAGTTACTCGACTAGCGGGAAGTGGAGGGCGTACGAGCAGTACTTC. It specifies CASSYSTSGKWRAYEQYF.

The chain joins TRBV27 to TRBJ2-2, with 7 bases aligning to TRBD2. The germline V gene has CDR1 MNHEY and CDR2 SMNVEV (reference sequence). Trimming removed 4 bases from V and 10 bases from J; junction bases left unmatched: 21. This CDR3 spans 18 amino acids. The CDR3 region is CASSSILALTGADLELFF. In DNA, the CDR3 is TGTGCCAGCAGTTCTATACTAGCGCTGACTGGAGCTGACTTGGAGCTGTTTTTT.

This clone was seen more than once but under ten times. A far bigger clonotype differs at one base, so this is likely a read error. The chain carries TRBV7-3 and TRBJ2-6; 9 bases agree with TRBD2. The CDR3 is 16 residues long. Germline CDR1 SGHTA, CDR2 FQGTGA. The junction had 6 bases not matched to a gene; V was cut back by 5 bases and J by 4 bases. CDR3 nucleotide sequence: TGTGCCAGCAGCCAAGGGACTAGCTCCGGGGCCAACGTCCTGACTTTC. Translated: CASSQGTSSGANVLTF.

The chain is built from TRBV6-6 and TRBJ2-1, with 8 bases matching TRBD2. Germline CDR1 and CDR2: MNHNY and SVGAGI (reference sequence). V lost 4 bases and J lost 10; bases outside the gene matches: 3. The CDR3 loop spans 12 amino acids. CDR3 nucleotides: TGTGCCAGCAGTTTTACGGGAGGGGAGCAGTTCTTC. Translated, it gives CASSFTGGEQFF.

This clone was seen more than once but under ten times. The genes are TRBV7-3 and TRBJ1-2; D remains unclear. Trimming pared 6 bases from V and 4 bases from J, leaving 15 bases between. Germline values: CDR1 SGHTA, CDR2 FQGTGA. CDR3 size: 14 residues. The chain's CDR3 is CASSFNAISYGYTF. The CDR3 region has the DNA TGTGCCAGCAGTTTTAATGCGATTAGCTATGGCTACACCTTC.